This TCR beta chain stems from a study of Ad26.COV2.S vaccination and SARS-CoV-2 variants. In the study overall: Participants got Ad26.COV2.S intramuscularly, once or twice 56 days apart. Findings of the study overall: The TCR breadth and depth analyses may have understated or missed part of the total T cell responses. Those who received vaccine or placebo ended up with similar non-spike TCR breadth. Responses of spike-specific T cells (both CD8+ and CD4+) reportedly showed substantial breadth after vaccination.

The treatment was: some 19 received Ad26.COV2.S at low or high dose, single or two shots; roughly 5 received placebo; per-sample allocation not given. Sampling occurred on day 63 after the first vaccine or placebo injection. Concerning this clone: Its specificity is not known.

Assay: immunoSEQ multiplex PCR; the TCRdb copy retains only in-frame clones and omits some. The sample lists about 400,000 clones, about four fifths occurring once. The V and J ends lost 5 bases and 0 bases respectively, with 8 bases between them. The CDR3 length is 15 residues. Germline V lookup: CDR1 SGHTA, CDR2 FQGNSA. This sequence originates from a person between 18 and 65 years old who received the Ad26.COV2.S COVID-19 vaccine or a placebo. V is TRBV7-2 and J is TRBJ1-6; D call uncertain. The sequencing here drew on peripheral blood, taken in a trial of Ad26.COV2.S vaccine versus placebo. CDR3 bases: TGTGCCAGCAGCGAACAGAGCTCCTATAATTCACCCCTCCACTTT. This translates into CASSEQSSYNSPLHF.